This TCR beta chain was captured in a study of cytomegalovirus exposure and HLA in healthy donors. This CDR3 region has 17 residues. Between the trimmed V and J ends, which lost 4 bases and 0 bases, there was a span of 16 bases. The germline V gene has CDR1 MGHDK and CDR2 SYGVNS. For this clone: The antigen is undetermined.

Study results and limitations: Sequencing depth roughly uniform across donors was assumed in presence/absence analyses.

The primer mix had 60 Vbeta and 13 Jbeta primers. Profiling relied on immunoSEQ multiplex PCR, and the TCRdb table lists in-frame clones only, not all of them. The sample has about 200,000 clones; 70% to 80% are singletons. This TCR came from a man aged 30 to 39 in good health and CMV-seronegative. The material sequenced was PBMCs. V gene TRBV25-1 combines with J gene TRBJ1-5; D might be TRBD1 (6 bases). CDR3 nucleotides: TGTGCCAGCAGTGCTCGTGGGGGCGAGGATAGCAATCAGCCCCAGCATTTT. Its translation is CASSARGGEDSNQPQHF.